This T cell receptor (beta chain) was sequenced in a study of T cell changes during pregnancy in multiple sclerosis. Measured with immunoSEQ multiplex PCR; TCRdb has only the in-frame clones, and not every one. Altogether over 85,000 clones are present, 80% to 95% being singletons, with the ten largest covering more than 1.5%. Germline assignment: CDR1 SEHNR and CDR2 FQNEAQ (reference sequence). V was shortened by 2 bases and J by 5 bases, with 7 bases between the two germline ends. CDR3 length: 13 amino acids. This clonotype was sampled from a female donor in good health, enrolled as a control in a pregnancy study. The chain has TRBV7-9 and TRBJ1-5, with D uncertain. This material consisted of peripheral blood, taken in the first trimester of pregnancy. The CDR3 loop reads CASSLIQYQPQHF. The DNA of the CDR3 is TGTGCCAGCAGCTTAATACAGTATCAGCCCCAGCATTTT.